Below are 19 T cell receptor beta chains sequenced from a single sample in a study of blood T cell repertoires in COVID-19. TCRdb keeps only in-frame clones here, not all; method: immunoSEQ multiplex PCR. Altogether a few hundred thousand clones are present, approximately 90% being singletons, with the ten largest covering 1.2%. Sample: PBMCs or T cells enriched from blood (not recorded which). Receptor source: a woman aged 18-30 years who had recovered from COVID-19.

The gene calls are TRBV4-1 and TRBJ1-6; D gene ambiguous. This CDR3 is 19 amino acids long. V lost 0 bases and J 0 bases, leaving 15 bases between the germline ends. The germline gives CDR1 MGHRA, CDR2 YSYEKL. CDR3 loop: CASSQDQAPTNSYNSPLHF. CDR3 DNA: TGCGCCAGCAGCCAAGATCAGGCACCCACCAACTCCTATAATTCACCCCTCCACTTT.

The chain joins TRBV7-3 to TRBJ1-1, with 7 bases fitting TRBD1. CDR1 and CDR2 (germline): SGHTA, FQGTGA. V gave up 4 bases and J gave up 4 bases; unmatched junction bases: 6. The CDR3 extends over 14 amino acids. This chain's CDR3 is CASSSRDSGTEAFF. The CDR3 coding sequence is TGTGCCAGCAGCTCCCGGGACAGCGGCACTGAAGCTTTCTTT.

The J gene is TRBJ1-4, the V gene TRBV4-2, with a possible D match to TRBD1 (6 bases). CDR1 is LGHNA, CDR2 YNFKEQ, per germline. Trimming left V 0 bases short and J 6 bases short, with 8 bases between. The CDR3 is made up of 14 amino acids. CDR3 nucleotides: TGTGCCAGCAGCCAAGACCCAGGGGATGAAAAACTGTTTTTT. Its translation is CASSQDPGDEKLFF.

The V call is TRBV7-6, the J call TRBJ1-6, with a weak D call TRBD1 (5 bases). CDR1 and CDR2 (germline): SGHVS, FNYEAQ. V was cut by 4 bases and J by 8 bases, with 12 bases left in between. This CDR3 contains 14 residues. The CDR3 DNA is TGTGCCAGCAGCTCAGGTGCAGGGCATTCACCCCTCCACTTT. It codes for CASSSGAGHSPLHF.

J is TRBJ2-1 and V is TRBV2; 10 bases map to TRBD2. Germline V gene sequence: CDR1 SNHLY, CDR2 FYNNEI. This CDR3 contains 14 residues. The V gene end was trimmed by 4 bases and the J gene end by 7 bases; junction bases not matched to a gene: 4. CDR3 DNA: TGTGCCAGCAGTGGAGCGGGGGGGCCGAATGAGCAGTTCTTC. Protein sequence: CASSGAGGPNEQFF.

This sequence joins TRBV5-6 and TRBJ1-1; weak D call: TRBD1 (5 bases). Germline V lookup: CDR1 SGHDT, CDR2 YYEEEE. The V and J ends lost 4 bases and 5 bases respectively, with 6 bases between them. This CDR3 contains 11 residues. DNA for the CDR3: TGTGCCAGCAGCGGGGGGACTGAAGCTTTCTTT. Translation: CASSGGTEAFF. Full variable domain (rest looked up from reference TRBV5-6 and TRBJ1-1): DAGVTQSPTHLIKTRGQQVTLRCSPKSGHDTVSWYQQALGQGPQFIFQYYEEEERQRGNFPDRFSGHQFPNYSSELNVNALLLGDSALYLCASSGGTEAFFGQGTRLTVV.

The V call is TRBV7-2, the J call TRBJ2-6, with no clear D. Between the trimmed V and J ends, which lost 3 bases and 3 bases, there was a span of 12 bases. This CDR3 has 16 amino acids. Per germline, CDR1 SGHTA and CDR2 FQGNSA. CDR3 DNA: TGTGCCAGCAGCTTGCGAGGAATGCGTGGGGCCAACGTCCTGACTTTC. This codes for CASSLRGMRGANVLTF.

The V gene is TRBV9, the J gene TRBJ1-5; possible D gene TRBD1, 6 bases. The V and J ends lost 0 bases and 5 bases respectively, with 12 bases between them. The CDR3 has 15 residues. Germline assignment: CDR1 SGDLS and CDR2 YYNGEE. The CDR3 sequence: CASSVAAGVDQPQHF. The CDR3 DNA follows: TGTGCCAGCAGCGTAGCGGCAGGGGTAGATCAGCCCCAGCATTTT.

This rearrangement joins TRBV7-9 to TRBJ1-4; D not certain. Germline assignment: CDR1 SEHNR and CDR2 FQNEAQ (reference sequence). Trimming pared 5 bases from V and 3 bases from J, leaving 13 bases between. The length of the CDR3 is 15 residues. The CDR3 reads CASSLPRGANEKLFF. CDR3 nucleotides: TGTGCCAGCAGCCTTCCCCGGGGAGCTAATGAAAAACTGTTTTTT.

The genes are TRBV28 and TRBJ1-5; D might be TRBD1 (5 bases). The germline CDR1 and CDR2 sequences are MDHEN and SYDVKM. CDR3 length equals 12 residues. Trimming took off 6 bases at V and 9 bases at J, with 12 bases between the two ends. The CDR3 coding sequence is TGTGCCAGCAGGGGGGGGGAGCGGCCCCAGCATTTT. It codes for CASRGGERPQHF.

V is TRBV24-1 and J is TRBJ2-2; D is possibly TRBD2 (6 bases). V lost 9 bases to trimming and J lost 3 bases, with 10 bases between them. Per germline, CDR1 KGHDR and CDR2 SFDVKD. CDR3 length equals 13 residues. The CDR3 bases are TGTGCCACCGCCGCGGGGCACACCGGGGAGCTGTTTTTT. Its translation is CATAAGHTGELFF.

Comments on this clone: Mismatch with germline at one junction end may stem from a read error. The chain uses TRBV7-7 and TRBJ1-3, with a possible D match to TRBD1 (5 bases). The CDR3 is 15 amino acids. The germline CDR1 and CDR2 sequences are SSHAT and FNYEAQ (reference sequence). The CDR3 is CASSLAGTAGNTIYF. Here the CDR3 DNA reads TGTGCTAGCAGCTTAGCGGGGACTGCCGGAAACACCATATATTTT.

This clone has a handful of counts. The chain links TRBV5-1 to TRBJ1-4; weak D call: TRBD1 (5 bases). The V end lost 3 bases, the J end lost 2 bases, and 17 bases lay between the germline ends. The CDR3 runs to 17 residues. From germline, CDR1 is SGHRS and CDR2 YFSETQ. The CDR3 region is CASSWWGQEATNEKLFF. The CDR3, as DNA: TGCGCCAGCAGCTGGTGGGGCCAAGAGGCGACTAATGAAAAACTGTTTTTT.

This chain links TRBV19 with TRBJ1-1; 8 bases align to TRBD1. V shed 0 bases, J shed 0 bases, and the junction held 3 bases outside the gene matches. The germline gives CDR1 LNHDA, CDR2 SQIVND (reference sequence). The CDR3 has 16 amino acids. CDR3 protein: CASSIDDRGLNTEAFF. In nucleotides, the CDR3 is TGTGCCAGTAGTATAGACGACAGGGGTTTGAACACTGAAGCTTTCTTT.

The rearrangement uses TRBV24-1 and TRBJ1-1; 7 bases fit TRBD1. The CDR3 sequence is 14 residues long. J gave up 1 base and V 5 bases, and 3 bases lay outside the gene matches. From germline, CDR1 is KGHDR and CDR2 SFDVKD. The CDR3 loop reads CATSANRGNTEAFF. CDR3 sequence (DNA): TGTGCCACCAGTGCTAACAGGGGGAACACTGAAGCTTTCTTT.

This chain links TRBV6-5 with TRBJ1-1; D is undetermined. CDR3 length: 15 residues. Germline-derived CDR1 and CDR2 are MNHEY and SVGAGI. The CDR3 region is CVTVNVREMNTEAFF. CDR3 DNA: TGTGTCACGGTTAATGTAAGGGAGATGAACACTGAAGCTTTCTTT.

The sample holds one count of this clone. This chain uses TRBV6-5 with TRBJ1-2; 9 nucleotides align to TRBD1. CDR1 MNHEY and CDR2 SVGAGI come from the germline V gene. With V trimmed by 0 bases and J by 4 bases, 6 bases remained unmatched. CDR3 size: 16 residues. The CDR3, as DNA: TGTGCCAGCAGTTACTCGAGGGGACAGGGAGGCTATGGCTACACCTTC. Translated: CASSYSRGQGGYGYTF.

The V and J genes are TRBV18 and TRBJ1-2; D remains unclear. Germline lookup yields CDR1 KGHSH and CDR2 LQKENI. This CDR3 has 15 amino acids. Trimming took 2 bases from V and 5 from J, leaving 15 bases between them. The CDR3 bases are TGTGCCAGCTCACCAGGGAGTTACCTTGGATATGGCTACACCTTC. This encodes CASSPGSYLGYGYTF.

The chain couples TRBV4-1 to TRBJ1-4; D is unresolved. The CDR3 consists of 17 residues. V lost 0 bases to trimming and J lost 0 bases, with 11 bases between them. CDR1 MGHRA and CDR2 YSYEKL come from the germline V gene. Written as DNA, the CDR3 is TGCGCCAGCAGCCAAGATGGAGGCCGATCAACTAATGAAAAACTGTTTTTT. It is translated as CASSQDGGRSTNEKLFF.